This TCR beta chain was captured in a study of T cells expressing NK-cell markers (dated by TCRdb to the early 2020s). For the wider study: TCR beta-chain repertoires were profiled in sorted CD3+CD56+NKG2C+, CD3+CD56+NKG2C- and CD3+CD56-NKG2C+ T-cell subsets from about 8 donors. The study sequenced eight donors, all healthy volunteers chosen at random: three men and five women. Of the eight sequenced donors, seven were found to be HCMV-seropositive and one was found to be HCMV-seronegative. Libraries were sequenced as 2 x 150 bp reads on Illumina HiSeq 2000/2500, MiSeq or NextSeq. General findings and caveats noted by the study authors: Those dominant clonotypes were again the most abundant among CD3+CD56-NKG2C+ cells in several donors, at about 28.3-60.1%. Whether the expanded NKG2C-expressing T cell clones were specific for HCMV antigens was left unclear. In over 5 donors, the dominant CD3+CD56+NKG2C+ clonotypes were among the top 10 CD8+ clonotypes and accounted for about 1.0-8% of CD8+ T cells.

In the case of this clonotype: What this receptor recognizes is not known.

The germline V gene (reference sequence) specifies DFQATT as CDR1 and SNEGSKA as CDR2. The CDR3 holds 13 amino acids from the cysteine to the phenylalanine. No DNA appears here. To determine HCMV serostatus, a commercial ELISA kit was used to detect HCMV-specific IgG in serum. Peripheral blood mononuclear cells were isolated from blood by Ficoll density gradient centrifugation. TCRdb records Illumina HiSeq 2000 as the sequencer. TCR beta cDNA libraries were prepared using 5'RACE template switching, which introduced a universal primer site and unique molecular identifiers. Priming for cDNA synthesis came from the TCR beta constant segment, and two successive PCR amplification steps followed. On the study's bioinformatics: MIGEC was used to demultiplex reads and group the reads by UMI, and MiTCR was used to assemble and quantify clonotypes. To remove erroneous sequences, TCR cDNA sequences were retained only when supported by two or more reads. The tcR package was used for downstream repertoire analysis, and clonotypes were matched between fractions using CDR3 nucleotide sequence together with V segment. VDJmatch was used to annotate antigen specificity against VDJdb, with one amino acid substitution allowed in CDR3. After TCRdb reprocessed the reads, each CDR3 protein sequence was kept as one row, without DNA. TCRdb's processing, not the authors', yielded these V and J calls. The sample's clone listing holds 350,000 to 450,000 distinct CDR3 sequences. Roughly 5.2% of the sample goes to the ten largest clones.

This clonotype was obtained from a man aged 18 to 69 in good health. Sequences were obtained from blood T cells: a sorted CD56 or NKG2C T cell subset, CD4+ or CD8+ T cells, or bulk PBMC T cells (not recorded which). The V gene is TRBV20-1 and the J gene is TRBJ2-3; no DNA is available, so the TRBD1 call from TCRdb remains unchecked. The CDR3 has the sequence CSAPRTGTDTQYF.